Listed here are 15 T cell receptor beta chains from one sample, sequenced in a study of blood T cells in healthy people across ages. For the second PCR, which ran for about 6 to 11 cycles, a sample-barcoded 5' primer and a J-beta primer mix were used. Each CDR3 protein is one row after TCRdb ran MiXCR on the 5' RACE reads. The sample contains more than 1,400,000 distinct CDR3 sequences, about 40% of which appear only once. Sequenced sample: blood. Source of these receptors: a woman between 18 and 29 years old in good health.

The chain is built from TRBV5-1 and TRBJ2-1; D may be TRBD2 (5 bases). Germline V gene lookup returns CDR1 SGHRS and CDR2 YFSETQ. The CDR3 totals 16 residues. V lost 5 bases to trimming and J lost 2 bases, with 17 bases between them. The CDR3 sequence is CASRLRYPGTYNEQFF. CDR3 DNA sequence: TGCGCCAGCAGACTTCGTTACCCCGGGACCTACAATGAGCAGTTCTTC.

The gene calls are TRBV5-1 and TRBJ2-7; D is unclear. CDR1 is SGHRS and CDR2 is YFSETQ in the germline V gene. Trimming pared 4 bases from V and 3 bases from J, leaving 11 bases between. The CDR3 runs to 13 residues. The CDR3 DNA sequence: TGCGCCAGCAGCCACGGCGACGGCTACGAGCAGTACTTC. It yields the protein CASSHGDGYEQYF.

A few counts support this clonotype. This sequence joins TRBV10-3 and TRBJ2-5; a weak D match, TRBD1 (5 bases). Between the trimmed V and J ends, which lost 4 bases and 4 bases, there was a span of 13 bases. The CDR3 extends over 14 amino acids. Germline CDR1 ENHRY, CDR2 SYGVKD. The CDR3 spells CAISAEGAGETQYF. CDR3 DNA: TGTGCCATCAGTGCTGAAGGGGCCGGAGAGACCCAGTACTTC.

At least ten counts were recorded for this clonotype. The V call is TRBV5-6, the J call TRBJ2-1, with unresolved D. The CDR3 runs 15 residues. V shed 2 bases and J shed 0 bases, with 9 bases lying between them. Germline V gives CDR1 SGHDT, CDR2 YYEEEE. This CDR3 reads CASSFWRSSYNEQFF. The CDR3 nucleotides are TGTGCCAGCAGCTTTTGGCGGAGCTCCTACAATGAGCAGTTCTTC.

This clonotype was picked up one time. This chain joins TRBV20-1 and TRBJ1-6, with 7 nucleotides matching TRBD1. CDR1 and CDR2 from the germline V gene are DFQATT and SNEGSKA (reference sequence). CDR3 size: 17 residues. V trimming: 6 bases; J trimming: 0 bases; junction bases outside the gene matches: 11. The CDR3 reads CSAPIRDRSSYNSPLHF. CDR3 sequence (DNA): TGCAGTGCACCCATCCGGGACAGAAGCTCCTATAATTCACCCCTCCACTTT.

This clonotype occurred a few times. The chain is built from TRBV3-1 and TRBJ2-7, with D possibly called TRBD1 or TRBD2 (5 bases each). Trimming left V 1 base short and J 2 bases short, with 12 bases between. The CDR3 has 15 residues. Germline V gene data show CDR1 as LGHDT and CDR2 as YNNKEL (reference sequence). The CDR3 is CASSQGWDGPYEQYF. The CDR3 nucleotides read TGTGCCAGCAGCCAAGGCTGGGACGGCCCCTACGAGCAGTACTTC.

The chain carries TRBV12-3 or TRBV12-4 and TRBJ2-2; 16 bases match TRBD2. The CDR3 contains 20 residues. V lost 6 bases to trimming and J lost 4 bases; unmatched junction nucleotides: 14. The CDR3 DNA reads TGTGCCAGCAGCAAAACCCAGGGACTAGCGGGAGGGCCAGGCACCGGGGAGCTGTTTTTT. It encodes CASSKTQGLAGGPGTGELFF.

The rearrangement uses TRBV30 and TRBJ1-1, with unresolved D. Trimming stripped 2 bases from V and 1 base from J, with 8 bases between. Germline values: CDR1 GTSNPN, CDR2 SVGIG (reference sequence). This CDR3 contains 13 residues. CDR3 protein: CAWSYSQNTEAFF. In nucleotides, the CDR3 is TGTGCCTGGAGTTACAGTCAGAACACTGAAGCTTTCTTT.

This clonotype was counted many times. The V and J genes are TRBV24-1 and TRBJ2-1; 8 bases line up with TRBD2. With 5 bases clipped from V and 6 bases from J, the junction kept 8 bases outside the gene matches. The CDR3 length is 15 residues. In germline, CDR1 is KGHDR, CDR2 SFDVKD. The DNA of the CDR3 is TGTGCCACCAGTGGGGAAGCGGGAGAAGGCAATGAGCAGTTCTTC. It is translated as CATSGEAGEGNEQFF.

The rearrangement joins TRBV21-1 to TRBJ2-7; the D segment call TRBD1 is taken from the table without a DNA check. TRBV21-1 is annotated as a pseudogene. This CDR3 is 16 amino acids long. The CDR3 bases are TGTGCCAGCAGCAAATGGGGTAGGGGTTGGACCTACGAGCAGTACTTC. Translated, it gives CASSKWGRGWTYEQYF.

J is TRBJ2-5 and V is TRBV7-9; TRBD2 is a possible D gene (5 bases). This CDR3 spans 15 amino acids. CDR1 is SEHNR, CDR2 FQNEAQ, per germline (reference sequence). Trimming took off 2 bases at V and 11 bases at J, with 21 bases between the two ends. The CDR3 reads CASSLTNPAGGEQYF. For the CDR3, the DNA is TGTGCCAGCAGCTTAACGAACCCCGCCGGAGGTGAGCAGTACTTC.

The V and J genes are TRBV11-2 and TRBJ2-3, with 10 bases lining up with TRBD2. The CDR3 loop spans 16 amino acids. Germline V gene sequence: CDR1 SGHAT, CDR2 FQNNGV. The trim removed 5 bases at V and 4 bases at J, leaving 9 bases unmatched. The CDR3 sequence: CASSPVSGRSADTQYF. The CDR3, as DNA: TGTGCCAGCAGCCCTGTTAGCGGGAGGTCGGCAGATACGCAGTATTTT.

In this sample, this clonotype turned up a few times. The gene calls are TRBV27 and TRBJ2-3; D is ambiguous. This CDR3 has 13 residues. Per germline, CDR1 MNHEY and CDR2 SMNVEV (reference sequence). Trimming took off 3 bases at V and 2 bases at J, with 6 bases between the two ends. CDR3 in amino acids: CASSFSHTDTQYF. The CDR3 DNA follows: TGTGCCAGCAGTTTTTCCCACACAGATACGCAGTATTTT.

The chain employs TRBV15 and TRBJ2-3, with 10 nucleotides matching TRBD1. CDR3 size: 15 residues. The germline V gene encodes CDR1 LNHNV and CDR2 YYDKDF (reference sequence). V trimming: 1 base; J trimming: 4 bases; junction bases outside the gene matches: 2. This CDR3 reads CATSRAGQGADTQYF. CDR3 nucleotide sequence: TGTGCCACCAGCAGAGCTGGACAGGGGGCAGATACGCAGTATTTT.

This clonotype was counted ten times or more. This rearrangement joins TRBV24-1 to TRBJ2-1, with TRBD1 matching over 9 bases. The V gene end was trimmed by 3 bases and the J gene end by 8 bases; junction bases not matched to a gene: 7. Germline values: CDR1 KGHDR, CDR2 SFDVKD. This CDR3 contains 15 residues. The CDR3 region has the DNA TGTGCCACCAGTGATGCCGGGACAGGGCTTCATGAGCAGTTCTTC. It encodes CATSDAGTGLHEQFF.